This T cell receptor (beta chain) was observed in a study of blood T cells in healthy people across ages (dated by TCRdb to 2013 to 2016). The study in broad terms: Template switching captured roughly one uniquely barcoded TCR beta cDNA molecule per two T cells in model experiments. Age-related changes in TCR beta repertoire diversity were measured in the study by deep sequencing normalized with unique cDNA molecular identifiers. Four age groups were formed from the donors: young (average about 17 years), middle-aged (approximately 40), aged (62) and long-lived (around 82). To avoid experimental bias, donors of different ages were distributed randomly across sequencing lanes. The study analyzed two additional independent replicas of 1 million unique cDNA reads from the same blood draw for two donors, one aged 18 to 30 and one aged 80 or older.

CDR1 and CDR2 are drawn from the germline V gene (reference sequence): DFQATT, SNEGSKA. The CDR3, cysteine through phenylalanine, is 17 amino acids long. Just the 51-base CDR3 DNA is kept, in frame starting at base 1. Comment on this clonotype: The target of this receptor is not known. Base qualities are not recorded, but no much larger clone differs from it by a single base.

Study-level results and caveats: Compared with the aged group, more naive CD4+ T cells, fewer expanded clones and increased TCR diversity were shown by the long-lived group, suggesting age selection. Observed TCR beta diversity correlated strongly with the percentage of naive T cells measured by flow cytometry. The CMV infection status of donors was not known, potentially confounding age-related changes in expanded clonotypes. Conclusive comparison of naive and antigen-experienced compartments was prevented by the profiling of bulk unsorted PBMCs. Observed TCR beta diversity per million T cells fell roughly linearly with age, and a significant reduction was already apparent by age roughly 40. Estimates of total diversity based on one million sequenced T cells were considered lower bounds and underestimates.

The donors were roughly 38 Caucasian individuals from Russia, aged about 6 to 100 years, who were systemically healthy. Each donor gave around 9 milliliters of peripheral blood, collected into EDTA-treated Vacutainer tubes. Ficoll-Paque density-gradient centrifugation was used to isolate PBMCs, with at least 6.5 million obtained per sample. Total RNA was extracted from PBMCs with Trizol reagent, with at least 6 micrograms obtained per sample. For every donor, an aliquot of PBMCs went through flow cytometry to measure the percentages of naive CD45RAhigh/CD27high T cells. Libraries came from 5' RACE. Reads for this sample came from an Illumina HiSeq 2500. A second PCR of roughly 7 to 11 cycles was performed with a sample-barcoded 5' primer and a J-beta primer mix. A template-switch 5' adaptor carrying 12 random nucleotides introduced a unique molecular identifier onto each TCR beta cDNA molecule. Each sample yielded at least 2.5 million CDR3-containing paired-end reads. First-strand cDNA was synthesized from all RNA with the Mint cDNA synthesis kit, primed by a TRBC-specific oligonucleotide. After uracil-DNA glycosylase treatment, a first 18-cycle PCR used universal primers M1SS and BC2_uni_R on all cDNA. Per the authors' processing: Normalization of each sample was performed by random selection of 1 million high-quality reads, each carrying a distinct molecular identifier. Reads sharing molecular identifiers were discarded rather than binned into consensus sequences. MiTCR, set to a Q25 quality threshold and the strictest error-elimination algorithm, was used for CDR3 identification, clonotype clustering and error correction. Lower-bound total TCR beta diversity was estimated with a nonparametric unseen species model using Euler transformation. TCRdb took the public reads, trimmed them with fastp at Q25, ran MiXCR for clone calling and kept in-frame beta chains. Entries are consolidated by CDR3 protein sequence, retaining the most common genes and DNA. TCRdb, not the authors, supplied the V and J calls. This sample lists 700,000 to 950,000 distinct CDR3 sequences; roughly 60% were detected once. The ten largest clones add up to approximately 20% of the sample.

The clonotype comes from a man younger than 45 in good health. The sequencing sample was made of blood. The rearranged segments are TRBV20-1 and TRBJ2-1, with 10 middle bases fitting TRBD2. The assigned J gene may be wrong: the sequence end matches TRBJ2-7 better. The DNA sequence is given as TGCAGTGCTATCCCGGGACTAGCGAGTGCGCCAAACAATGAGCAGTACTTC. It translates to CSAIPGLASAPNNEQYF.